The 32 T cell receptor beta chains reported below all come from one sample, sequenced in a study of identical twins. TCRdb redid the calling of the 5' RACE reads with MiXCR, one entry per CDR3 protein. The data show about 220,000 distinct CDR3 sequences, with under 10% seen just once and 1.9% held by the top ten. In addition, the sample was reused for a study of yellow fever vaccine responses in identical twins.

What was sequenced was memory (CD45RO+) T cells sorted from blood. The receptors come from a woman aged 18-35 years in good health.

There are many counts of this clonotype. The V gene is TRBV4-3, the J gene TRBJ2-7; 12 bases are a match to TRBD1. The germline V gene encodes CDR1 LGHNA and CDR2 YSLEER. The CDR3 length is 16 residues. Trimming at V came to 0 bases and at J to 5 bases, leaving 5 bases not matched to a gene. The CDR3 reads CASSQDSGTGGNEQYF. DNA for the CDR3: TGCGCCAGCAGCCAAGATTCCGGGACAGGGGGCAACGAGCAGTACTTC.

V usage is TRBV7-2 and J usage is TRBJ2-7; D possibly corresponds to TRBD1 (6 bases). The ends were cut back, 5 bases at V and 3 bases at J, with 14 bases in the middle. The germline V gene has CDR1 SGHTA and CDR2 FQGNSA. This CDR3 region has 14 residues. The CDR3 DNA reads as TGTGCCAGCAGCGGACAGACAGGAAACTACGAGCAGTACTTC. This translates into CASSGQTGNYEQYF.

The V call is TRBV29-1, the J call TRBJ2-3; 9 bases are a match to TRBD1. The CDR3 loop spans 14 amino acids. Trimming cost V 5 bases and J 3 bases; bases outside gene matches: 6. From germline, CDR1 is SQVTM and CDR2 ANQGSEA. DNA of the CDR3: TGCAGCGTTCGGGACAGGGCTGGAACAGATACGCAGTATTTT. Its protein is CSVRDRAGTDTQYF.

V gene TRBV21-1 combines with J gene TRBJ2-3; the D call in the table, TRBD1, was not verified against the DNA. TRBV21-1 is a documented pseudogene. The CDR3 totals 16 residues. The CDR3 nucleotides are TGTGCCAGCAGCAAGTTCCCGAGGAGGCGCACAGATACGCAGTATTTT. Encoded protein: CASSKFPRRRTDTQYF.

This clonotype has more than one count but fewer than ten. The V gene is TRBV6-2 or TRBV6-3, the J gene TRBJ2-4, with 12 bases identical to TRBD2. This CDR3 region has 15 residues. Germline trimming cut 6 bases from V and 4 bases from J; bases unmatched to any gene: 4. Germline V gene data show CDR1 as MNHEY and CDR2 as SVGEGT. CDR3 sequence reads: CASSSGTSGKNIQYF. The CDR3, as DNA: TGTGCCAGCAGCAGCGGGACTAGCGGGAAAAACATTCAGTACTTC.

This clonotype was seen a handful of times. This chain connects TRBV7-2 to TRBJ2-5; D is ambiguous. From germline, CDR1 is SGHTA and CDR2 FQGNSA. V was trimmed by 5 bases and J by 4 bases, leaving 8 bases between them. The CDR3 is 12 amino acids. Written as DNA, the CDR3 is TGTGCCAGCAGCCCAGAGCTAGAGACCCAGTACTTC. Translation gives CASSPELETQYF.

This clonotype was seen more than once but under ten times. The chain recombines TRBV5-5 with TRBJ2-5, with 10 bases identical to TRBD1. The CDR3 is 15 residues long. Germline V gene sequence: CDR1 SGHKS, CDR2 YYEKEE (reference sequence). Unmatched junction bases numbered 9, after V lost 3 bases and J lost 7 bases. The CDR3 reads CASSSIGQGEVTQYF. In nucleotides, the CDR3 is TGTGCCAGCAGCTCGATAGGACAGGGGGAGGTGACCCAGTACTTC.

A few counts support this clonotype. The chain joins TRBV5-1 to TRBJ1-1; a weak D match, TRBD1 (5 bases). The CDR3 spans 14 residues. The germline gives CDR1 SGHRS, CDR2 YFSETQ. V was cut by 0 bases and J by 9 bases, with 15 bases left in between. Written as DNA, the CDR3 is TGCGCCAGCAGCTTGGAGGGCGTCGGGGACCAAGCTTTCTTT. Its translation is CASSLEGVGDQAFF. Together with reference TRBV5-1 and TRBJ1-1, the CDR3 gives the full variable domain: KAGVTQTPRYLIKTRGQQVTLSCSPISGHRSVSWYQQTPGQGLQFLFEYFSETQRNKGNFPGRFSGRQFSNSRSEMNVSTLELGDSALYLCASSLEGVGDQAFFGQGTRLTVV.

In its sample, this clonotype was seen a few times. The chain uses TRBV11-2 and TRBJ2-4; D tentatively reads TRBD1 or TRBD2 (5 bases each). This CDR3 is built from 14 residues. Trimming pared 3 bases from V and 8 bases from J, leaving 14 bases between. CDR1 and CDR2 (germline): SGHAT, FQNNGV. DNA for the CDR3: TGTGCCAGCAGCTTGGGCAGGGACCTGGACATTCAGTACTTC. Protein sequence: CASSLGRDLDIQYF.

This clonotype was counted at least ten times. The chain has TRBV7-2 and TRBJ2-7; D not certain. Trimming removed 5 bases from V and 0 bases from J, with 2 bases in between. CDR1 and CDR2 from the germline V gene are SGHTA and FQGNSA. CDR3 length: 11 amino acids. The CDR3, as DNA: TGTGCCAGCAGCCTCTCCTACGAGCAGTACTTC. As protein: CASSLSYEQYF.

This chain joins TRBV27 and TRBJ2-7; 8 bases line up with TRBD1. The V and J ends lost 1 base and 3 bases, in that order; junction bases with no gene match: 11. Looked up from germline, CDR1 is MNHEY and CDR2 is SMNVEV (reference sequence). The CDR3 sequence is 17 residues long. The CDR3 here is CASSLFGTGGPYYEQYF. The CDR3 nucleotides read TGTGCCAGCAGTTTATTTGGGACAGGCGGTCCTTACTACGAGCAGTACTTC.

This clonotype was picked up a small number of times. The rearrangement links TRBV5-8 to TRBJ2-1; D is undetermined. The germline gives CDR1 SGHTS, CDR2 YDEGEE. With 0 bases removed from V and 3 bases from J, the gap between germline ends came to 13 bases. This CDR3 contains 16 residues. Here the CDR3 DNA reads TGTGCCAGCAGCTTGGCCAAGATTTCCCACTACAATGAGCAGTTCTTC. Translating gives CASSLAKISHYNEQFF.

This chain links TRBV6-4 with TRBJ2-3, with 7 bases aligning to TRBD2. J gave up 3 bases and V 0 bases, and 9 bases lay outside the gene matches. Germline V gene sequence: CDR1 MRHNA, CDR2 SNTAGT. There are 17 residues in the CDR3. This CDR3 is CASSDSVFGGKTDTQYF. In nucleotides, the CDR3 is TGTGCCAGCAGTGACTCAGTTTTCGGGGGGAAAACAGATACGCAGTATTTT.

This clonotype has a handful of counts. The V and J genes are TRBV12-3 or TRBV12-4 and TRBJ1-6, with no clear D. This CDR3 is 14 amino acids long. Deletions cut 3 bases from V and 7 bases from J, with 10 bases between. CDR3: CASSLKGGNSPLHF. The DNA of the CDR3 is TGTGCCAGCAGTTTGAAGGGCGGGAATTCACCCCTCCACTTT.

This clonotype has a count of ten or more. The rearrangement links TRBV5-4 to TRBJ1-1; D may be TRBD1 (5 bases). This CDR3 is built from 16 residues. In germline, CDR1 is SGHNT, CDR2 YYREEE (reference sequence). V lost 0 bases and J lost 4, with 16 bases in between. CDR3: CASSLDLQGYATEAFF. The CDR3 region has the DNA TGTGCCAGCAGCTTGGACCTTCAGGGCTATGCCACTGAAGCTTTCTTT.

In its sample, this clonotype was seen a few times. The rearrangement joins TRBV5-1 to TRBJ2-7; TRBD2 matches at 14 bases. Germline V lookup: CDR1 SGHRS, CDR2 YFSETQ. The V segment lost 3 bases and the J segment 2 bases; nucleotides outside the gene matches: 1. The CDR3 length is 15 residues. The CDR3 reads CASSSGLAGAYEQYF. In DNA, the CDR3 is TGCGCCAGCAGCTCGGGACTAGCGGGGGCCTACGAGCAGTACTTC.

This clonotype was found many times. The chain carries TRBV7-2 and TRBJ2-7, with 11 bases lining up with TRBD1. The CDR3 has 15 amino acids. The V gene end was trimmed by 5 bases and the J gene end by 4 bases; junction bases not matched to a gene: 7. Germline V gives CDR1 SGHTA, CDR2 FQGNSA. Here the CDR3 DNA reads TGTGCCAGCAGCCGTAGGACAGGGGGCGTTTACGAGCAGTACTTC. Its translation: CASSRRTGGVYEQYF.

The chain combines TRBV5-1 with TRBJ2-5; TRBD2 aligns across 14 bases. CDR1 and CDR2 (germline): SGHRS, YFSETQ. The V segment lost 4 bases and the J segment 2 bases; nucleotides outside the gene matches: 7. CDR3 length: 17 amino acids. Here the CDR3 reads CASSKTSGGVGQETQYF. In DNA, the CDR3 is TGCGCCAGCAGCAAGACTAGCGGGGGGGTGGGGCAAGAGACCCAGTACTTC.

This chain uses TRBV2 with TRBJ2-5; 9 positions match TRBD1. Trimming cost V 0 bases and J 1 base; bases outside gene matches: 0. This CDR3 contains 15 residues. Per germline, CDR1 SNHLY and CDR2 FYNNEI. The CDR3 DNA is TGTGCCAGCAGTGAAGCGGGACAGGGCCAAGAGACCCAGTACTTC. Translating gives CASSEAGQGQETQYF.

The chain employs TRBV7-2 and TRBJ2-7; D perhaps matches TRBD2 (5 bases). The CDR3 has 16 residues. CDR1 is SGHTA, CDR2 FQGNSA, per germline. V gave up 1 base and J gave up 3 bases, with 16 bases separating them. The CDR3 nucleotides are TGTGCCAGCAGCTTAGGGCCGGGCGGGCCAAACTACGAGCAGTACTTC. This sequence encodes CASSLGPGGPNYEQYF.

This clonotype was observed at least ten times. The rearrangement uses TRBV6-2 or TRBV6-3 and TRBJ1-1; the match to TRBD1 covers 7 bases. The germline V gene encodes CDR1 MNHEY and CDR2 SVGEGT. The CDR3 contains 14 residues. V lost 5 bases and J lost 4; bases outside the gene matches: 7. CDR3 DNA sequence: TGTGCCAGCAGTCGGGACAGACGAAGCACTGAAGCTTTCTTT. Encoded protein: CASSRDRRSTEAFF.

This chain connects TRBV27 to TRBJ1-2; D call uncertain. Looked up from germline, CDR1 is MNHEY and CDR2 is SMNVEV (reference sequence). The CDR3 spans 14 residues. The V end lost 5 bases, the J end lost 4 bases, and 14 bases lay between the germline ends. CDR3 amino acids: CASSPPDGSYGYTF. The CDR3 nucleotides are TGTGCCAGCAGTCCTCCGGACGGAAGCTATGGCTACACCTTC.

The J gene is TRBJ2-7, the V gene TRBV5-1, with D possibly being TRBD1 or TRBD2 (5 bases each). Trimming left V 2 bases short and J 4 bases short, with 13 bases between. The CDR3 consists of 14 residues. CDR1 and CDR2 (germline): SGHRS, YFSETQ. CDR3 protein: CASSFRDAIYEQYF. CDR3 DNA: TGCGCCAGCAGCTTTCGGGACGCCATTTACGAGCAGTACTTC.

The table lists this clonotype with many counts. Written as DNA, the CDR3 is TGTGCCAGCAGCAGGGACGCCCACAATGAGCAGTTCTTC. This encodes CASSRDAHNEQFF. This rearrangement joins TRBV6-2 or TRBV6-3 to TRBJ2-1; D is possibly TRBD1 or TRBD2 (5 bases each). V was cut by 6 bases and J by 5 bases, with 11 bases left in between. In germline, CDR1 is MNHEY, CDR2 SVGEGT. This CDR3 spans 13 amino acids.

In its sample, this clonotype was seen a few times. V is TRBV18 and J is TRBJ2-1; D remains ambiguous. Trimming removed 2 bases from V and 0 bases from J, with 5 bases in between. The CDR3 covers 14 residues. The germline V gene encodes CDR1 KGHSH and CDR2 LQKENI. DNA for the CDR3: TGTGCCAGCTCACCAGAGGACTCCTACAATGAGCAGTTCTTC. Protein product: CASSPEDSYNEQFF.

This clonotype was seen many times. This sequence joins TRBV20-1 and TRBJ2-1; no definite D call. V was clipped by 1 base and J by 9 bases, with 19 bases between them. This CDR3 comprises 15 residues. Germline-derived CDR1 and CDR2 are DFQATT and SNEGSKA (reference sequence). For the CDR3, the DNA is TGCAGTGCTAGAGTAGGGAATGCCGCCTTGGGTGAGCAGTTCTTC. This translates into CSARVGNAALGEQFF.

CDR3 in amino acids: CATSRGAGPGGKQYF. In nucleotides, the CDR3 is TGTGCCACCAGCAGAGGCGCGGGACCCGGGGGGAAGCAGTACTTC. The gene calls are TRBV15 and TRBJ2-7; 7 nucleotides line up with TRBD2. The V gene end was trimmed by 1 base and the J gene end by 8 bases; junction bases not matched to a gene: 11. This CDR3 is built from 15 residues. Germline V CDR1 and CDR2: LNHNV, YYDKDF (reference sequence).

There are a few counts of this clonotype. The CDR3: CATNKPNRGNTGELFF. The CDR3, as DNA: TGTGCCACCAATAAGCCAAACAGGGGTAACACCGGGGAGCTGTTTTTT. This chain connects TRBV24-1 to TRBJ2-2; 7 bases line up with TRBD1. The CDR3 totals 16 residues. Germline V lookup: CDR1 KGHDR, CDR2 SFDVKD. Trimming took 8 bases from V and 2 from J; bases not matched to a gene: 10.

CDR3 nucleotides: TGCGCCAGCAGCTTGTCTAGCTTCGGTGAGCAGTTCTTC. This translates into CASSLSSFGEQFF. The rearrangement uses TRBV5-1 and TRBJ2-1; possible D gene TRBD2, 5 bases. CDR3 length: 13 amino acids. Germline CDR1 and CDR2: SGHRS and YFSETQ. Between the trimmed V and J ends, which lost 1 base and 9 bases, there was a span of 11 bases.

This clonotype was picked up many times. This chain connects TRBV6-5 to TRBJ1-6; D possibly corresponds to TRBD1 (5 bases). V was shortened by 8 bases and J by 7 bases, with 9 bases between the two germline ends. The CDR3 is made up of 12 amino acids. The germline V gene has CDR1 MNHEY and CDR2 SVGAGI. The CDR3 DNA sequence: TGTGCCAGCCGACAGAAGAATTCACCCCTCCACTTT. This codes for CASRQKNSPLHF.

This clonotype was counted at least ten times. The chain uses TRBV4-1 and TRBJ2-7; 12 bases map to TRBD2. Trimming at V came to 4 bases and at J to 1 base, leaving 2 bases not matched to a gene. There are 15 residues in the CDR3. Germline V gives CDR1 MGHRA, CDR2 YSYEKL. Written as DNA, the CDR3 is TGCGCCAGCAGCCTCGGACTAGCGGGGTCCTACGAGCAGTACTTC. This codes for CASSLGLAGSYEQYF.

At least ten counts were recorded for this clonotype. The genes are TRBV12-3 or TRBV12-4 and TRBJ1-5, with D tentatively TRBD1 (6 bases). V gave up 7 bases and J gave up 4 bases, with 11 bases separating them. This CDR3 is built from 13 residues. The CDR3 DNA is TGTGCCAGCAAGGCAGGGGCAAATCAGCCCCAGCATTTT. This encodes CASKAGANQPQHF.